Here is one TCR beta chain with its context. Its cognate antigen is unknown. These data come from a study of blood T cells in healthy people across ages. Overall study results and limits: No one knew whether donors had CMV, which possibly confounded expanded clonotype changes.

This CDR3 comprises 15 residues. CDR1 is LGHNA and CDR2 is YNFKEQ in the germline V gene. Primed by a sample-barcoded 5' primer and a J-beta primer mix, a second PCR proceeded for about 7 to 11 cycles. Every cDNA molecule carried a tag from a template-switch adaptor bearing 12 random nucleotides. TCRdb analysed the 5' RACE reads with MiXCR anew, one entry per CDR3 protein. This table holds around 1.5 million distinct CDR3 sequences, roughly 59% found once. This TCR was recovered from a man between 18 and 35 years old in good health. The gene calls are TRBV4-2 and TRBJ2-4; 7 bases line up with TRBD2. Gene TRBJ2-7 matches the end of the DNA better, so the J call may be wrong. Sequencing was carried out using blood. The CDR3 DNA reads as TGTGCCAGCAGCCCTCCGTCGGGGGGAGGTTACGAGCAGTACTTC. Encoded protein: CASSPPSGGGYEQYF.